This T cell receptor beta chain emerged from a study of blood T cells in healthy people across ages (dated by TCRdb to the mid-2010s). For the wider study: Template switching captured roughly one uniquely barcoded TCR beta cDNA molecule per two T cells in model experiments. Using the same blood draw, the study looked at two additional independent replicas of 1 million unique cDNA reads for two donors, one aged 18 to 29 and the other aged 80 or older. Four age groups were formed from the donors: young (average approximately 15 years), middle-aged (just under 40), aged (over 55) and long-lived (more than 75). The study measured age-related changes in TCR beta repertoire diversity using deep sequencing normalized with unique cDNA molecular identifiers. Donors of different ages were randomly distributed across sequencing lanes to avoid experimental bias. Summary of the overall study and its limitations: Compared with the aged group, the long-lived group had more naive CD4+ T cells, fewer expanded clones and increased TCR diversity, suggesting age selection. The percentage of naive T cells measured by flow cytometry correlated strongly with observed TCR beta diversity. Because profiling used bulk unsorted PBMCs, naive and antigen-experienced compartments could not be compared conclusively. Because donor CMV infection status was unknown, age-related changes in expanded clonotypes were potentially confounded. As age increased, observed TCR beta diversity per million T cells dropped in a roughly linear way, and a significant reduction was already evident by age roughly 36. Estimates of total diversity from one million sequenced T cells were regarded as lower bounds and underestimates.

Concerning this clonotype: Its antigen has not been determined. There are no base qualities to consult, and no much larger clone falls within one base.

Receptor libraries were prepared by 5' RACE. Sequencing relied on an Illumina HiSeq 2500. A second PCR of about 6 to 11 cycles was performed with a sample-barcoded 5' primer and a J-beta primer mix. A unique molecular identifier was introduced onto each TCR beta cDNA molecule by a template-switch 5' adaptor carrying 12 random nucleotides. Each sample yielded at least 3 million CDR3-containing paired-end reads. First-strand cDNA was synthesized from all RNA with the Mint cDNA synthesis kit, primed by a TRBC-specific oligonucleotide. After uracil-DNA glycosylase treatment, a first 18-cycle PCR used universal primers M1SS and BC2_uni_R on all cDNA. The source study handled its data this way. For normalization, 1 million high-quality reads were randomly selected from each sample, with every read carrying a distinct molecular identifier. Instead of being binned into consensus sequences, reads with shared molecular identifiers were discarded. MiTCR, run with a Q25 quality threshold and the strictest error-elimination algorithm, handled CDR3 identification, clonotype clustering and error correction. Lower-bound total TCR beta diversity was estimated with a nonparametric unseen species model using Euler transformation. TCRdb redid the processing of the public reads, applying fastp at Q25 and MiXCR, and retained in-frame beta chains. Rows merge per CDR3 protein into single entries with the most common DNA and genes. The V and J calls come from TCRdb's annotation, not from the publication. Recorded for this sample are about 800,000 distinct CDR3 sequences; 55% to 70% of them occurred a single time. Approximately 20% of the sample belongs to the ten largest clones.

Systemically healthy Caucasian individuals from Russia, over 30 in total and aged about 6 to 90 years, were included as donors. Each donor gave roughly 9.5 milliliters of peripheral blood, collected into EDTA-treated Vacutainer tubes. Ficoll-Paque density-gradient centrifugation was used to isolate PBMCs, with at least 6.5 million per sample. Trizol reagent was used to extract total RNA from the PBMCs, yielding at least 6 micrograms per sample. For every donor, an aliquot of PBMCs went through flow cytometry to measure the percentages of naive CD45RAhigh/CD27high T cells. The trim is 5 bases for V and 9 bases for J, with a gap of 15 bases between the germline ends. CDR1 SEHNR and CDR2 FQNEAQ are derived from the germline V gene (reference sequence). The CDR3 covers 13 residues, taking in both the cysteine and the phenylalanine. Just the 39-base CDR3 DNA is kept, in frame starting at base 1.

The sequenced sample consisted of blood. The rearrangement joined TRBV7-9 to TRBJ2-3; no D gene is confidently identified. The sequence was collected from a man aged 30 to 45 in good health. The sequenced DNA is TGTGCCAGCAGCCCTTCAGGTCAGAACACGCAGTATTTT. Its protein is CASSPSGQNTQYF.